The 10 T cell receptor beta chains presented below share a single source sample, sequenced in a study of blood T cell repertoires in COVID-19. TCRdb keeps only in-frame clones here, not all; method: immunoSEQ multiplex PCR. There are a few hundred thousand clones in the sample; 70% to 90% occur only once, and under 6.5% lies in the top ten. Sequencing was performed on PBMCs or T cells enriched from blood (not recorded which). These TCRs come from a woman younger than 45 who had recovered from COVID-19.

The genes are TRBV9 and TRBJ2-6; a weak D match, TRBD2 (5 bases). CDR3 length: 15 residues. Germline V gene sequence: CDR1 SGDLS, CDR2 YYNGEE. Trimming cost V 5 bases and J 2 bases, with 11 bases left between them. CDR3 residues: CASSTEGAGANVLTF. The DNA of the CDR3 is TGTGCCAGCAGTACCGAGGGAGCTGGGGCCAACGTCCTGACTTTC. Combining the CDR3 with reference TRBV9 and TRBJ2-6 gives the whole variable domain DSGVTQTPKHLITATGQRVTLRCSPRSGDLSVYWYQQSLDQGLQFLIQYYNGEERAKGNILERFSAQQFPDLHSELNLSSLELGDSALYFCASSTEGAGANVLTFGAGSRLTVL.

The chain employs TRBV5-1 and TRBJ2-7; no clear D gene. V was trimmed by 1 base and J by 0 bases, leaving 5 bases between them. This CDR3 is 13 amino acids long. Per germline, CDR1 SGHRS and CDR2 YFSETQ. This CDR3 reads CASSLSSSYEQYF. CDR3 coding DNA: TGCGCCAGCAGCTTGTCGTCCTCCTACGAGCAGTACTTC.

The gene calls are TRBV11-3 and TRBJ2-3; 9 positions agree with TRBD1. This CDR3 has 14 residues. From germline, CDR1 is SGHNT and CDR2 YENEEA. The V gene end was trimmed by 5 bases and the J gene end by 4 bases; junction bases not matched to a gene: 4. CDR3 sequence: CASSPQGAADTQYF. As DNA, the CDR3 is TGTGCCAGCAGCCCACAGGGGGCCGCAGATACGCAGTATTTT. The variable domain in full, with the rest retrieved from reference TRBV11-3 and TRBJ2-3, is EAGVVQSPRYKIIEKKQPVAFWCNPISGHNTLYWYLQNLGQGPELLIRYENEEAVDDSQLPKDRFSAERLKGVDSTLKIQPAELGDSAVYLCASSPQGAADTQYFGPGTRLTVL.

V usage is TRBV27 and J usage is TRBJ2-1, with 7 bases aligning to TRBD2. Per germline, CDR1 MNHEY and CDR2 SMNVEV (reference sequence). V lost 5 bases and J lost 4; bases outside the gene matches: 5. The CDR3 sequence is 14 residues long. CDR3 sequence reads: CASSAGTTYNEQFF. The CDR3 DNA reads as TGTGCCAGCAGTGCTGGGACTACTTACAATGAGCAGTTCTTC.

The chain recombines TRBV30 with TRBJ2-1; a weak D match, TRBD2 (5 bases). Germline values: CDR1 GTSNPN, CDR2 SVGIG (reference sequence). The CDR3 has 13 residues. V was cut by 0 bases and J by 10 bases, with 13 bases left in between. The CDR3 DNA reads as TGTGCCTGGAGTGTACGAGCCCCGGGGGAGCAGTTCTTC. Translating gives CAWSVRAPGEQFF. The full variable domain, rest sourced from reference TRBV30 and TRBJ2-1, is SQTIHQWPATLVQPVGSPLSLECTVEGTSNPNLYWYRQAAGRGLQLLFYSVGIGQISSEVPQNLSASRPQDRQFILSSKKLLLSDSGFYLCAWSVRAPGEQFFGPGTRLTVL.

The rearrangement uses TRBV2 and TRBJ2-5; possible D gene TRBD2, 5 bases. CDR1 and CDR2 (germline): SNHLY, FYNNEI. V was clipped by 7 bases and J by 2 bases, with 11 bases between them. The CDR3 is 13 amino acids. The CDR3 protein is CASNLRVQETQYF. For the CDR3, the DNA is TGTGCCAGCAACTTGCGGGTTCAAGAGACCCAGTACTTC. The full variable domain, its missing parts supplied by reference TRBV2 and TRBJ2-5, is EPEVTQTPSHQVTQMGQEVILRCVPISNHLYFYWYRQILGQKVEFLVSFYNNEISEKSEIFDDQFSVERPDGSNFTLKIRSTKLEDSAMYFCASNLRVQETQYFGPGTRLLVL.

This clone was seen once. The gene calls are TRBV6-1 and TRBJ2-7; the D gene is possibly TRBD2 (6 bases). CDR3 length: 14 residues. V lost 2 bases and J lost 4, with 12 bases in between. The V gene's germline CDR1 is MNHNS and CDR2 SASEGT. CDR3 residues: CASSESVGGYEQYF. The CDR3 nucleotides are TGTGCCAGCAGTGAATCGGTGGGGGGTTACGAGCAGTACTTC.

The CDR3 region is CASRGRDSFSYEQYF. The DNA for the CDR3 is TGTGCCAGCCGAGGCCGGGACAGCTTTTCCTACGAGCAGTACTTC. This chain joins TRBV27 and TRBJ2-7; 7 positions agree with TRBD1. Germline V gives CDR1 MNHEY, CDR2 SMNVEV (reference sequence). After removal of 8 bases from V and 1 base from J, the junction contained 11 bases not matched to a gene. This CDR3 contains 15 residues.

The chain combines TRBV25-1 with TRBJ1-3; D is possibly TRBD1 (6 bases). Looked up from germline, CDR1 is MGHDK and CDR2 is SYGVNS. This CDR3 comprises 13 residues. V was shortened by 2 bases and J by 8 bases, with 10 bases between the two germline ends. In DNA, the CDR3 is TGTGCCAGCAGTGAACACAGGGTCGACACCATATATTTT. This sequence encodes CASSEHRVDTIYF.

The chain has TRBV5-8 and TRBJ2-5; 7 bases agree with TRBD1. The CDR3 consists of 14 residues. Germline V CDR1 and CDR2: SGHTS, YDEGEE. The V and J ends lost 2 bases and 9 bases, in that order; junction bases with no gene match: 10. CDR3 in DNA: TGTGCCAGCAGCTTCGGGACAGAATCGGTGGCCCAGTACTTC. Protein product: CASSFGTESVAQYF.